Presented here are 7 T cell receptor beta chains from one specimen sequenced in a study of graft-versus-host responses after intestinal transplantation. Repertoires were generated with immunoSEQ multiplex PCR, while TCRdb's copy carries only in-frame clones and drops some. The repertoire holds over 70,000 clones, with over 85% as singletons. The antigens of these receptors remain unknown. This specimen consisted of unstimulated CD8+ T cells sorted from spleen or lymph node cells, obtained before intestinal transplant. These receptor sequences come from a human donor who received an intestinal transplant.

The chain carries TRBV9 and TRBJ2-7, with 9 bases identical to TRBD2. The ends lost 0 bases at V and 2 bases at J; junction bases unmatched: 3. Per germline, CDR1 SGDLS and CDR2 YYNGEE. The CDR3 totals 15 residues. The CDR3: CASSVEAGGTYEQYF. CDR3 nucleotides: TGTGCCAGCAGCGTAGAGGCGGGAGGGACCTACGAGCAGTACTTC.

The V gene is TRBV6-4, the J gene TRBJ2-3; TRBD2 agrees at 7 bases. CDR1 and CDR2 from the germline V gene are MRHNA and SNTAGT. The CDR3 is 14 amino acids. With 3 bases clipped from V and 1 base from J, the junction kept 1 base outside the gene matches. Here the CDR3 reads CASSEAGGTDTQYF. The CDR3 region has the DNA TGTGCCAGCAGTGAGGCGGGGGGCACAGATACGCAGTATTTT.

The CDR3 nucleotides are TGCGCCAGCAGACCCGGGACAGGGGTAATAAGCACCGGGGAGCTGTTTTTT. It translates to CASRPGTGVISTGELFF. This chain uses TRBV10-2 with TRBJ2-2, with 10 bases identical to TRBD1. CDR3 size: 17 residues. V lost 6 bases and J lost 4; bases outside the gene matches: 11. From germline, CDR1 is WSHSY and CDR2 SAAADI.

The chain couples TRBV27 to TRBJ1-1; the D gene is possibly TRBD1 (5 bases). CDR3 length: 13 amino acids. In germline, CDR1 is MNHEY, CDR2 SMNVEV (reference sequence). Trimming removed 6 bases at V and 3 bases at J, with 11 bases between. The CDR3 protein is CASSLGVDTEAFF. As DNA, the CDR3 is TGTGCCAGCAGCTTGGGGGTTGACACTGAAGCTTTCTTT.

V is TRBV7-2 and J is TRBJ1-5; D not resolved. The CDR3 has 18 amino acids. Trimming took off 1 base at V and 2 bases at J, with 18 bases between the two ends. Looked up from germline, CDR1 is SGHTA and CDR2 is FQGNSA. CDR3 loop: CASSLGVCLWCGNQPQHF. The CDR3 bases are TGTGCCAGCAGCTTAGGAGTTTGTCTGTGGTGTGGCAATCAGCCCCAGCATTTT.

This sequence joins TRBV30 and TRBJ2-7; the D gene is possibly TRBD2 (5 bases). Trimming cost V 4 bases and J 5 bases, with 12 bases left between them. Per the germline V gene, CDR1 is GTSNPN and CDR2 is SVGIG (reference sequence). CDR3 length: 12 residues. The CDR3 reads CAWIGGGNEQYF. The CDR3 nucleotides are TGTGCCTGGATAGGTGGAGGAAACGAGCAGTACTTC.

The genes are TRBV5-1 and TRBJ2-1, with 11 bases matching TRBD1. Germline-derived CDR1 and CDR2 are SGHRS and YFSETQ. J was trimmed by 8 bases and V by 7 bases; bases with no gene match: 11. The CDR3 is 15 residues long. Here the CDR3 DNA reads TGCGCCAGCCTCAGCGGGACAGGGGGTCTCGATGAGCAGTTCTTC. Translation: CASLSGTGGLDEQFF.